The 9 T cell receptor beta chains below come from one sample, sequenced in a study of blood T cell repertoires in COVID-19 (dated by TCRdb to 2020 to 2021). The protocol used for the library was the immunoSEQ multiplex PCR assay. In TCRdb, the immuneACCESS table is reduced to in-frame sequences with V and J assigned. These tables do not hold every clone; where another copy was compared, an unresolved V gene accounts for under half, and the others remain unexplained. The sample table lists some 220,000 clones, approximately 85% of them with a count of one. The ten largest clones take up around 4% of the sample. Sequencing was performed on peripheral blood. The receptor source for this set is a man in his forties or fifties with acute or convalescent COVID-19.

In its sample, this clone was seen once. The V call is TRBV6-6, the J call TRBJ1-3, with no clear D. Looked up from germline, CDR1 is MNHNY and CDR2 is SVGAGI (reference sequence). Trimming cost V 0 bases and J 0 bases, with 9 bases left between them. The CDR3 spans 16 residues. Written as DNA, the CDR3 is TGTGCCAGCAGTTACTCAGCTAGAATCTCTGGAAACACCATATATTTT. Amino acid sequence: CASSYSARISGNTIYF.

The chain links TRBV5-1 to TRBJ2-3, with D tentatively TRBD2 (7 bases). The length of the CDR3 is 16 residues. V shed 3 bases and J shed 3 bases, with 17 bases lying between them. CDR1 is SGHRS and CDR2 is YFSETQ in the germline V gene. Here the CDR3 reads CASSSIAGAPTDTQYF. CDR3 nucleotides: TGCGCCAGCAGCTCAATCGCGGGGGCGCCTACAGATACGCAGTATTTT. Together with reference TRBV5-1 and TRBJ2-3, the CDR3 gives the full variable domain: KAGVTQTPRYLIKTRGQQVTLSCSPISGHRSVSWYQQTPGQGLQFLFEYFSETQRNKGNFPGRFSGRQFSNSRSEMNVSTLELGDSALYLCASSSIAGAPTDTQYFGPGTRLTVL.

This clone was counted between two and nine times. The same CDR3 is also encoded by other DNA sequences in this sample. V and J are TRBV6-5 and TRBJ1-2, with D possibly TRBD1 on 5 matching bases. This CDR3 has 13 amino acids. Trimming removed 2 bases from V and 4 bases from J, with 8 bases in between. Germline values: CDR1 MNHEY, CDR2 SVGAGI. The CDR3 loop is CASSYAQGYGYTF. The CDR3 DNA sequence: TGTGCCAGCAGTTACGCCCAGGGCTATGGCTACACCTTC.

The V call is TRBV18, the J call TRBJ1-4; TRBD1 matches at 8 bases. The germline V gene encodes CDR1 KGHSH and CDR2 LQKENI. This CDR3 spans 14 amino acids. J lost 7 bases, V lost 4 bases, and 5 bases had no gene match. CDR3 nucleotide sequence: TGTGCCAGCTCACAAGGACAGGGTTTTGAAAAACTGTTTTTT. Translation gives CASSQGQGFEKLFF.

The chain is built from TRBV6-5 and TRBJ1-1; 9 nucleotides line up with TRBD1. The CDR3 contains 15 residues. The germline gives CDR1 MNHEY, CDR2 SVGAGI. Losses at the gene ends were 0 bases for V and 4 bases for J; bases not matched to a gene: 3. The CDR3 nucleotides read TGTGCCAGCAGTTACTCTAGGACAGGGGCCACTGAAGCTTTCTTT. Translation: CASSYSRTGATEAFF.

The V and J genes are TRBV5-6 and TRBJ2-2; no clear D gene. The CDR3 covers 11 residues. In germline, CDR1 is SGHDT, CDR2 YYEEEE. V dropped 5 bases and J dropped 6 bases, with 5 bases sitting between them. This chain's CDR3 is CASSLAGELFF. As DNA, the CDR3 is TGTGCCAGCAGTCTAGCCGGGGAGCTGTTTTTT. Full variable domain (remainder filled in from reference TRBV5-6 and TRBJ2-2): DAGVTQSPTHLIKTRGQQVTLRCSPKSGHDTVSWYQQALGQGPQFIFQYYEEEERQRGNFPDRFSGHQFPNYSSELNVNALLLGDSALYLCASSLAGELFFGEGSRLTVL.

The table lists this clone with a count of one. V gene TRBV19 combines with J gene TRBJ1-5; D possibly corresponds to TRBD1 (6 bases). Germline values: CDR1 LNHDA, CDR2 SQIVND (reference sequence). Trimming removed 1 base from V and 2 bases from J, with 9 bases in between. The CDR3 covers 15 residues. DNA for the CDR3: TGTGCCAGTAGTATAGGAGGGGGGGGCAATCAGCCCCAGCATTTT. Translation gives CASSIGGGGNQPQHF.

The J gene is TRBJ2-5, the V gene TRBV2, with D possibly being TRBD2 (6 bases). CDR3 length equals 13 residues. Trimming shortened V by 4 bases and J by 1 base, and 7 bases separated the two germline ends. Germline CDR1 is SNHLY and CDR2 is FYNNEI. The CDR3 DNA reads TGTGCCAGCAGTGGGGGACTCCAAGAGACCCAGTACTTC. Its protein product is CASSGGLQETQYF. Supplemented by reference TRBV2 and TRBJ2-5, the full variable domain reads EPEVTQTPSHQVTQMGQEVILRCVPISNHLYFYWYRQILGQKVEFLVSFYNNEISEKSEIFDDQFSVERPDGSNFTLKIRSTKLEDSAMYFCASSGGLQETQYFGPGTRLLVL.

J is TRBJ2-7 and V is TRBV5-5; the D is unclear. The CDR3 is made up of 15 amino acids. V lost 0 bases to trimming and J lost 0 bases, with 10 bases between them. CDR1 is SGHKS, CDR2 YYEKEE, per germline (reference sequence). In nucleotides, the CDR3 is TGTGCCAGCAGCTTGGCGGTCACTCACTCCTACGAGCAGTACTTC. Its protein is CASSLAVTHSYEQYF.